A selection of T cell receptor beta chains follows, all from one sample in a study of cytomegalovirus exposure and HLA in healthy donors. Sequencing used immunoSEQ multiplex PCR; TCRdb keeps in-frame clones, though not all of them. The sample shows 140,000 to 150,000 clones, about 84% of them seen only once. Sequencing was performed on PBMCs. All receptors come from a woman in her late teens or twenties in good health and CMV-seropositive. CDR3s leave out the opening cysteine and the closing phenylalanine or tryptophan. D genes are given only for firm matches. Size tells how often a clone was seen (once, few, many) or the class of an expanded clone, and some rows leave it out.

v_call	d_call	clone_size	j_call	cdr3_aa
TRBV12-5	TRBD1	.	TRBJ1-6	ASGLVLAPRTGQGSNSPLH
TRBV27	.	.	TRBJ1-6	ASRTLIDRTGSYNSPLH
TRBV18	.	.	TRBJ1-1	ASSRDILDRIMNTEAF
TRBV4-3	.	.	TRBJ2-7	ASSQDYYGEQY
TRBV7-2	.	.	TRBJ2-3	ASSSSADTQY
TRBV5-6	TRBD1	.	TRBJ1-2	ASSPDRGRRYDYGYT
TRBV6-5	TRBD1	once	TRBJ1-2	ASSYSSGQGPSGYT
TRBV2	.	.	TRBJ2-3	ASSLGQGYDTQY
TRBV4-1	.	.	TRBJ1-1	ASSQPQGLENTEAF
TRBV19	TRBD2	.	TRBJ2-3	ASSGGEDTQY
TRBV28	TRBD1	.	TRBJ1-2	ASSFPDRNYGYT
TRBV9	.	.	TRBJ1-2	ASSQNQGYYGYT
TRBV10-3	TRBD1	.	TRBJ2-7	AISDPGQGFSYEQY
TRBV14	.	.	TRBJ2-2	ASSQERANTGELF
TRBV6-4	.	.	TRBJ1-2	ASSETGYQGGYT
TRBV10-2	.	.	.	ASIQGPAIGEQY
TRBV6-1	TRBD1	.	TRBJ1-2	ASETGTVGGYT
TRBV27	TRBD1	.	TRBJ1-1	ASVSGQGQRAEAF
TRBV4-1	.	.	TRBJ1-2	ASSHDDSGYGYT
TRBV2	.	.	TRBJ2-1	ASSEMVAYNEQF
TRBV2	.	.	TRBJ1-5	ASSARGTDNQPQH
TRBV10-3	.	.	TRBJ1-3	AISLGGSGNTIY
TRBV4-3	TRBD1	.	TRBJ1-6	ASSQSRDRGNSPLH
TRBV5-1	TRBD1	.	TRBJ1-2	ASSPTGGNVYT